The sequence of this T cell receptor beta chain was determined in a study of T cell repertoires in cytomegalovirus infection. Study-wide background: Both CMV infection and a matching HLA type were indicated by public TCR beta signatures.

Turning to this clonotype: Its specificity is not known.

TCRdb processed the reads anew with MiXCR; each CDR3 protein has one entry. The profile shows some 560,000 distinct CDR3 sequences, roughly 42% of them singletons. The CDR3 extends over 13 amino acids. V was clipped by 8 bases and J by 7 bases; unmatched bases: 7. The rearrangement joins TRBV12-3 or TRBV12-4 to TRBJ1-5, with 8 bases fitting TRBD1. The clonotype was recovered from a human donor in good health (CMV status not recorded). Some clones in this sample may be carry-over from other donors' samples. The sequences come from cultured PBMCs, collected from culture after CMV antigen stimulation. The CDR3 nucleotides are TGTGCCAGCGCCAGGGGGCTTCGGCAGCCCCAGCATTTT. Encoded protein: CASARGLRQPQHF.